The 23 T cell receptor beta chains below were found in one sample sequenced in a study of T cell repertoires in cytomegalovirus infection. Via MiXCR, TCRdb re-called the reads, giving one row per CDR3 protein. The table records some 350,000 distinct CDR3 sequences, about 35% of them present only once. No antigen has been assigned to these receptors. The material was cultured PBMCs, obtained from culture after CMV antigen stimulation. The receptors derive from a human donor in good health (CMV status not recorded). Some clones in this sample may be carry-over from other donors' samples.

This clonotype has a count of ten or more. This sequence joins TRBV7-2 and TRBJ2-7, with TRBD2 identical over 10 bases. The V gene's germline CDR1 is SGHTA and CDR2 FQGNSA. Unmatched junction bases numbered 6, after V lost 4 bases and J lost 0 bases. The CDR3 extends over 16 amino acids. This chain's CDR3 is CASSSTSGVSSYEQYF. CDR3 in DNA: TGTGCCAGCAGCTCCACTAGCGGGGTTAGCTCCTACGAGCAGTACTTC.

J is TRBJ2-2 and V is TRBV10-3; perhaps TRBD1 as D (6 bases). The germline V gene has CDR1 ENHRY and CDR2 SYGVKD. Trimming shortened V by 6 bases and J by 1 base, and 12 bases separated the two germline ends. This CDR3 is built from 15 residues. The CDR3 here is CAISRGQRNTGELFF. DNA of the CDR3: TGTGCCATCAGCCGCGGACAGAGGAACACCGGGGAGCTGTTTTTT.

This clonotype was counted between two and nine times. This chain uses TRBV7-2 with TRBJ1-6; 12 bases are shared with TRBD1. CDR3 length: 19 amino acids. With V trimmed by 2 bases and J by 0 bases, 5 bases remained unmatched. Germline loops: CDR1 SGHTA, CDR2 FQGNSA. The CDR3 DNA reads TGTGCCAGCAGCTTAAGGGACAGGGGGCTGAGCTCCTATAATTCACCCCTCCACTTT. This translates into CASSLRDRGLSSYNSPLHF.

The chain is built from TRBV7-2 and TRBJ1-6; D gene unclear. Germline lookup yields CDR1 SGHTA and CDR2 FQGNSA. V shed 1 base and J shed 5 bases, with 12 bases lying between them. This CDR3 has 16 amino acids. Here the CDR3 reads CASSLEPRRNNSPLHF. CDR3 nucleotides: TGTGCCAGCAGCTTAGAACCCAGAAGAAATAATTCACCCCTCCACTTT.

This chain links TRBV12-3 or TRBV12-4 with TRBJ1-2; TRBD1 agrees at 9 bases. J lost 0 bases, V lost 5 bases, and 4 bases had no gene match. The CDR3 length is 15 residues. CDR3 DNA sequence: TGTGCCAGCAGTGACAGGGGGAGAGCTAACTATGGCTACACCTTC. Translated: CASSDRGRANYGYTF.

Only a few counts were recorded for this clonotype. This chain connects TRBV2 to TRBJ2-1, with D possibly matching TRBD1 (5 bases). The CDR3 has 15 residues. The V gene lost 1 base and the J gene lost 8 bases, with 15 bases spanning the gap. Germline loops: CDR1 SNHLY, CDR2 FYNNEI. The CDR3, as DNA: TGTGCCAGCAGTGAAGTCCAGGGTTCTCGAGATGAGCAGTTCTTC. It translates to CASSEVQGSRDEQFF.

This chain joins TRBV28 and TRBJ1-6; TRBD1 is a possible D gene (6 bases). Germline V gene data show CDR1 as MDHEN and CDR2 as SYDVKM. The CDR3 contains 13 residues. The V end lost 3 bases, the J end lost 9 bases, and 9 bases lay between the germline ends. CDR3 region: CASSFTGSSPLHF. Here the CDR3 DNA reads TGTGCCAGCAGTTTCACAGGGTCTTCACCCCTCCACTTT.

There are a few counts of this clonotype. The gene calls are TRBV7-2 and TRBJ2-3; TRBD2 might be the D (7 bases). From germline, CDR1 is SGHTA and CDR2 FQGNSA. The CDR3 extends over 16 amino acids. The V end was cut by 5 bases, the J end by 4 bases, with 19 bases between. This CDR3 reads CASSPEGRGRSDTQYF. The CDR3 coding sequence is TGTGCCAGCAGCCCTGAAGGGAGGGGGAGGTCAGATACGCAGTATTTT.

The chain combines TRBV20-1 with TRBJ2-1, with a possible D match to TRBD1 (5 bases). The CDR3 is made up of 12 amino acids. The V end was cut by 7 bases, the J end by 5 bases, with 12 bases between. From germline, CDR1 is DFQATT and CDR2 SNEGSKA (reference sequence). This CDR3 reads CSVPQGNNEQFF. The CDR3 nucleotides are TGCAGTGTACCGCAGGGAAACAATGAGCAGTTCTTC.

V is TRBV7-4 and J is TRBJ2-7; D is unresolved. V gave up 3 bases and J gave up 2 bases, with 8 bases separating them. The CDR3 runs 13 residues. CDR1 is SGHVT, CDR2 SQSDAQ, per germline. The DNA for the CDR3 is TGTGCCAGCAGCTTGCTCAGTGCCTACGAGCAGTACGTC. It is translated as CASSLLSAYEQYV.

The chain couples TRBV28 to TRBJ2-7, with 12 bases that match TRBD2. Per the germline V gene, CDR1 is MDHEN and CDR2 is SYDVKM. This CDR3 has 15 amino acids. V trimming: 4 bases; J trimming: 2 bases; junction bases outside the gene matches: 3. The CDR3 here is CASSSWTSGAYEQYF. The CDR3 bases are TGTGCCAGCAGTTCCTGGACTAGCGGGGCCTACGAGCAGTACTTC.

This chain joins TRBV28 and TRBJ2-1, with 9 nucleotides matching TRBD2. This CDR3 region has 15 residues. Germline V gene lookup returns CDR1 MDHEN and CDR2 SYDVKM. V was clipped by 2 bases and J by 6 bases; unmatched bases: 5. The chain's CDR3 is CASSLGSGRLNEQFF. The DNA of the CDR3 is TGTGCCAGCAGTTTAGGTAGCGGGAGACTCAATGAGCAGTTCTTC.

This clonotype was counted many times. The chain couples TRBV11-2 to TRBJ2-2; 12 bases line up with TRBD2. The germline V gene has CDR1 SGHAT and CDR2 FQNNGV. The CDR3 totals 16 residues. V lost 3 bases and J lost 4; bases outside the gene matches: 3. DNA for the CDR3: TGTGCCAGCAGCTTGGAACTAGCGGGAGGCACCGGGGAGCTGTTTTTT. This codes for CASSLELAGGTGELFF.

The chain is built from TRBV7-7 and TRBJ2-2; 11 bases fit TRBD1. CDR3 length equals 15 residues. From germline, CDR1 is SSHAT and CDR2 FNYEAQ (reference sequence). The trim removed 5 bases at V and 5 bases at J, leaving 4 bases unmatched. CDR3 residues: CASSHRDRGTGELFF. For the CDR3, the DNA is TGTGCCAGCAGCCATAGGGACAGGGGGACCGGGGAGCTGTTTTTT.

This chain uses TRBV19 with TRBJ1-2; 10 nucleotides match TRBD1. Germline V gene data show CDR1 as LNHDA and CDR2 as SQIVND (reference sequence). This CDR3 has 12 residues. V shed 5 bases, J shed 13 bases, and the junction held 7 bases outside the gene matches. This chain's CDR3 is CASSSGQGMGTF. DNA for the CDR3: TGTGCCAGTAGTTCGGGACAGGGGATGGGCACCTTC.

CDR3 nucleotides: TGTGCCAGCAGGCTGGACAGTGACCACAATGAGCAGTTCTTC. The encoded protein is CASRLDSDHNEQFF. V usage is TRBV5-4 and J usage is TRBJ2-1; D is perhaps TRBD1 (6 bases). The CDR3 loop spans 14 amino acids. The ends were cut back, 5 bases at V and 5 bases at J, with 14 bases in the middle. The germline CDR1 and CDR2 sequences are SGHNT and YYREEE (reference sequence).

V gene TRBV19 combines with J gene TRBJ1-2; D unclear. This CDR3 is 13 amino acids long. Germline lookup yields CDR1 LNHDA and CDR2 SQIVND (reference sequence). Trimming stripped 7 bases from V and 0 bases from J, with 9 bases between. The CDR3 spells CASMAVANYGYTF. The CDR3 bases are TGTGCCAGTATGGCCGTAGCTAACTATGGCTACACCTTC. The variable domain in full, completed from reference TRBV19 and TRBJ1-2, reads DGGITQSPKYLFRKEGQNVTLSCEQNLNHDAMYWYRQDPGQGLRLIYYSQIVNDFQKGDIAEGYSVSREKKESFPLTVTSAQKNPTAFYLCASMAVANYGYTFGSGTRLTVV.

The V and J genes are TRBV7-6 and TRBJ2-3; 14 bases are shared with TRBD2. This CDR3 spans 19 amino acids. The germline V gene has CDR1 SGHVS and CDR2 FNYEAQ. The V segment lost 1 base and the J segment 6 bases; nucleotides outside the gene matches: 12. The CDR3 sequence is CASSLVSTSGRAVLDTQYF. CDR3 nucleotides: TGTGCCAGCAGCTTAGTCTCGACTAGCGGGAGGGCTGTCCTGGATACGCAGTATTTT. The whole variable domain, remainder taken from reference TRBV7-6 and TRBJ2-3, is GAGVSQSPRYKVTKRGQDVALRCDPISGHVSLYWYRQALGQGPEFLTYFNYEAQQDKSGLPNDRFSAERPEGSISTLTIQRTEQRDSAMYRCASSLVSTSGRAVLDTQYFGPGTRLTVL.

The gene calls are TRBV29-1 and TRBJ2-1; either TRBD1 or TRBD2 may fit D (5 bases each). Germline lookup yields CDR1 SQVTM and CDR2 ANQGSEA. V was cut by 5 bases and J by 4 bases, with 21 bases left in between. The CDR3 length is 16 residues. In nucleotides, the CDR3 is TGCAGCGTTAGCGGACGAGGGACGGAGAAATACAATGAGCAGTTCTTC. This codes for CSVSGRGTEKYNEQFF.

This clonotype came up a few times. The chain combines TRBV7-2 with TRBJ1-2, with 7 bases matching TRBD1. The CDR3 spans 15 residues. Trimming removed 2 bases from V and 6 bases from J; junction bases left unmatched: 9. Germline V gene data show CDR1 as SGHTA and CDR2 as FQGNSA. This CDR3 is CASSLQQGNFDGYTF. CDR3 nucleotide sequence: TGTGCCAGCAGCTTACAACAGGGGAATTTTGATGGCTACACCTTC.

This clonotype has just a few counts. The chain employs TRBV6-1 and TRBJ1-1; 9 nucleotides agree with TRBD1. The CDR3 contains 17 residues. The V gene's germline CDR1 is MNHNS and CDR2 SASEGT. V gave up 6 bases and J gave up 5 bases; unmatched junction bases: 16. The CDR3 nucleotides are TGTGCCAGCAGCCCCTTCCCGGGACAGGGCGGGAGGACTGAAGCTTTCTTT. Amino acid sequence: CASSPFPGQGGRTEAFF.

This clonotype is a singleton in its sample. The chain uses TRBV6-1 and TRBJ2-1; possible D gene TRBD1, 5 bases. The CDR3 covers 14 residues. Per the germline V gene, CDR1 is MNHNS and CDR2 is SASEGT. The V gene lost 6 bases and the J gene lost 7 bases, with 16 bases spanning the gap. The CDR3 region has the DNA TGTGCCAGCAGCCCCTTAACCAGGGAAAATGAGCAGTTCTTC. This codes for CASSPLTRENEQFF.

The V call is TRBV4-1, the J call TRBJ2-1, with TRBD1 matching over 10 bases. The CDR3 runs to 14 residues. V was clipped by 3 bases and J by 10 bases; unmatched bases: 6. Germline loops: CDR1 MGHRA, CDR2 YSYEKL. The CDR3 DNA reads as TGCGCCAGCAGCCACGGACAGGGGGGGACGGAGCAGTTCTTC. Residues: CASSHGQGGTEQFF.